This T cell receptor (beta chain) appears in the sequencing data of a study of identical twins. Germline V CDR1 and CDR2: SGHRS, YFSETQ. The CDR3 runs to 14 residues. The V and J ends lost 4 bases and 1 base respectively, with 12 bases between them. In TCRdb, the 5' RACE reads were re-called with MiXCR into one record per CDR3 protein. The table has a few hundred thousand distinct CDR3 sequences, about 8.3% seen once; the top ten hold approximately 3%. This clonotype was recorded a few times. These data also formed part of another study, on yellow fever vaccine responses in identical twins.

J is TRBJ2-7 and V is TRBV5-1; D may be TRBD1 (6 bases). Sequenced: CD8+ T cells sorted from blood. This clonotype originated in a woman younger than 30 in good health. In DNA, the CDR3 is TGCGCCAGCAGCATGCCAGGGGTTTCCTACGAGCAGTACTTC. This sequence encodes CASSMPGVSYEQYF.